This T cell receptor beta chain was identified during a study of blood T cell repertoires in COVID-19. This CDR3 comprises 15 residues. The V end lost 6 bases, the J end lost 2 bases, and 17 bases lay between the germline ends. Germline V gene lookup returns CDR1 LGHNT and CDR2 FRNRAP. Authors' methods: Amplified reference gene primers provided the basis for estimating nucleated cell counts. Clones were sequenced by immunoSEQ multiplex PCR, and TCRdb holds only the in-frame ones, with some missing. That table is the source of V, J and clone size, and D and trimming were worked out from the DNA. The table records under 350,000 clones, 80% to 90% of them present only once.

V usage is TRBV12-5 and J usage is TRBJ2-7; D may be TRBD2 (6 bases). Input material: peripheral blood. The clonotype comes from a woman between 70 and 85 years old with acute or convalescent COVID-19. The CDR3 spells CASGRGLPEPYEQYF. Here the CDR3 DNA reads TGTGCTAGTGGCCGCGGACTACCGGAACCCTACGAGCAGTACTTC.